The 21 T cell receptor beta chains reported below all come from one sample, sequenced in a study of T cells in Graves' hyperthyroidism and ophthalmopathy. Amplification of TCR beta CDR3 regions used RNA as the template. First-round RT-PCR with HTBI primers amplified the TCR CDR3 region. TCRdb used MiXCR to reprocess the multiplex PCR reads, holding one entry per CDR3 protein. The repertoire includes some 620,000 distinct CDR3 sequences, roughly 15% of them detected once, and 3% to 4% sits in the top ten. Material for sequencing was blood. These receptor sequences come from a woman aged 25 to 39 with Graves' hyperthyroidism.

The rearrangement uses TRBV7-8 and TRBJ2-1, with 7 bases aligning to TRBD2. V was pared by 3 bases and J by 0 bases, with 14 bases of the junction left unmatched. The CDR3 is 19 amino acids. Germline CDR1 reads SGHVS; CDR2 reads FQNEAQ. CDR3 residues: CASSLGWKSGTSSYNEQFF. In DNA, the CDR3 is TGTGCCAGCAGCTTGGGATGGAAAAGCGGGACGAGCTCCTACAATGAGCAGTTCTTC.

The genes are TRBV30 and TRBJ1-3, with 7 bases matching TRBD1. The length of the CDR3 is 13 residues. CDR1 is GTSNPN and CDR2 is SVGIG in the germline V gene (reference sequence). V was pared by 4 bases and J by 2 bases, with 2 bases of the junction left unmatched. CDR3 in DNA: TGTGCCTGGATGCAGGGGGCTGGAAACACCATATATTTT. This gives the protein CAWMQGAGNTIYF. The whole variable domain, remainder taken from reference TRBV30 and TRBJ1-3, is SQTIHQWPATLVQPVGSPLSLECTVEGTSNPNLYWYRQAAGRGLQLLFYSVGIGQISSEVPQNLSASRPQDRQFILSSKKLLLSDSGFYLCAWMQGAGNTIYFGEGSWLTVV.

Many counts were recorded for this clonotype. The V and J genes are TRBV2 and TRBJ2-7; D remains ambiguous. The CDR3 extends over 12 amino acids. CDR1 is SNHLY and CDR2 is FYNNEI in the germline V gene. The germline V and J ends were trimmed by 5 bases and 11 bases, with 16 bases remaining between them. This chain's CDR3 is CASSSETTVKYF. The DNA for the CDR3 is TGTGCCAGCAGTTCAGAGACGACGGTGAAGTACTTC.

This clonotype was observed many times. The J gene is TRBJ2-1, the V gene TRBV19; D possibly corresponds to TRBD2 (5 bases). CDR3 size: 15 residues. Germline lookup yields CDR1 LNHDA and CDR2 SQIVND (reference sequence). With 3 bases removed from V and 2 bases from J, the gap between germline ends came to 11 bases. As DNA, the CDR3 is TGTGCCAGTAGTATTGGACTTACTCCCTACAATGAGCAGTTCTTC. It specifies CASSIGLTPYNEQFF.

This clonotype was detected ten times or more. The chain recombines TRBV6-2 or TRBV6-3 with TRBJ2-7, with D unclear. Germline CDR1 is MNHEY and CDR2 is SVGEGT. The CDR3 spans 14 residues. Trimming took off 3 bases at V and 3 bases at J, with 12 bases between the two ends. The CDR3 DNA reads TGTGCCAGCAGTTATGGAACAGCCATCTACGAGCAGTACTTC. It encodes CASSYGTAIYEQYF.

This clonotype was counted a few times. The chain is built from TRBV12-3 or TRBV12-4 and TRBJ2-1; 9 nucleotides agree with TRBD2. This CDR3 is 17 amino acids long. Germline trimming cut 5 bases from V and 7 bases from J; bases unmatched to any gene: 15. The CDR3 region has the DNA TGTGCCAGCAGTCCCCGCGGAGGAGCGGGAGGTGGGAATGAGCAGTTCTTC. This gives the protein CASSPRGGAGGGNEQFF.

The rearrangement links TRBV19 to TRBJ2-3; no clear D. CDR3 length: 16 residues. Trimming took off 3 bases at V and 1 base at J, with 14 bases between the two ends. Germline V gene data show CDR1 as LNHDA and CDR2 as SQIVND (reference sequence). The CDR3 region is CASSILMGSRTDTQYF. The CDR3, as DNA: TGTGCCAGTAGTATCCTGATGGGGTCGCGCACAGATACGCAGTATTTT.

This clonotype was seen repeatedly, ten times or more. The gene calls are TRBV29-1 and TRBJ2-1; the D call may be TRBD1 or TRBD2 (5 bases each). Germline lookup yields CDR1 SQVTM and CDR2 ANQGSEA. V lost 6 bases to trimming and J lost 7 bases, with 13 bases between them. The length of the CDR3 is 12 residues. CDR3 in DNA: TGCAGCGTAAGGGACGTTCAGAATGAGCAGTTCTTC. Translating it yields CSVRDVQNEQFF.

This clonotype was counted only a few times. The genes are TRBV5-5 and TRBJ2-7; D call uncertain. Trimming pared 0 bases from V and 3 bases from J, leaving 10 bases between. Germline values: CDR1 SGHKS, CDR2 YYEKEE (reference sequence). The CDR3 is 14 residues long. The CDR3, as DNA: TGTGCCAGCAGCTTGGTGGTTAGTCTCTACGAGCAGTACTTC. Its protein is CASSLVVSLYEQYF.

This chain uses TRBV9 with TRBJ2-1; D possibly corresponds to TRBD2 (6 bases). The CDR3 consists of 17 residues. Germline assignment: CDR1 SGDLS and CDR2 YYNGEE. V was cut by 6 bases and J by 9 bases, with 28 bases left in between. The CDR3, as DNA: TGTGCCAGCACCTCCGGAGGGTCTGCCCCCCGGGCAGGTGAGCAGTTCTTC. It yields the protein CASTSGGSAPRAGEQFF.

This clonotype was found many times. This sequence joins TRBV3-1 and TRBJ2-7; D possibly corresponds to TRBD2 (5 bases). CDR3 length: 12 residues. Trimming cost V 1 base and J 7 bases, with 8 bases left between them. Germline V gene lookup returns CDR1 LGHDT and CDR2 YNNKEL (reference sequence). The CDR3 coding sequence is TGTGCCAGCAGCCAAGGCCCGGGGGAGCAGTACTTC. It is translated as CASSQGPGEQYF.

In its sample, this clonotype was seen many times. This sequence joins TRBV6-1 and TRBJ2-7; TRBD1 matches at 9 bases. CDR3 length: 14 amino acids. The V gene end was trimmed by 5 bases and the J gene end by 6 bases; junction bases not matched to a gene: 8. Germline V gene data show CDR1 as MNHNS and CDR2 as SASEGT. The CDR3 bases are TGTGCCAGCAGTCCCTCGGGACAGGGATCCGAGCAGTACTTC. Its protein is CASSPSGQGSEQYF.

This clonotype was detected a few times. The CDR3 protein is CSARVMTEAFF. In DNA, the CDR3 is TGCAGTGCTAGAGTCATGACAGAAGCTTTCTTT. The chain has TRBV20-1 and TRBJ1-1; D unresolved. The CDR3 totals 11 residues. Germline loops: CDR1 DFQATT, CDR2 SNEGSKA (reference sequence). Trimming pared 1 base from V and 8 bases from J, leaving 8 bases between.

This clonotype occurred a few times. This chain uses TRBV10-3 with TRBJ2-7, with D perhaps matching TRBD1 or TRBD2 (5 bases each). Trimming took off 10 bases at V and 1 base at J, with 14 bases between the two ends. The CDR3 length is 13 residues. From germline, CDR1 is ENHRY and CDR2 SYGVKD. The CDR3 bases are TGTGCCACTGCCGGTGGGGGTTCCTACGAGCAGTACTTC. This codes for CATAGGGSYEQYF.

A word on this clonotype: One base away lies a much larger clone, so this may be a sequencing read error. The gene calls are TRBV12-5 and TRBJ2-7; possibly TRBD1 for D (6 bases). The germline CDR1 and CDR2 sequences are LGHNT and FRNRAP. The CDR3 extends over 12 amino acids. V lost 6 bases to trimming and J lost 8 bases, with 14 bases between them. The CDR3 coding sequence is TGTGCTAGTGGCTACAGGGTTTACAAGCAGTACTTC. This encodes CASGYRVYKQYF.

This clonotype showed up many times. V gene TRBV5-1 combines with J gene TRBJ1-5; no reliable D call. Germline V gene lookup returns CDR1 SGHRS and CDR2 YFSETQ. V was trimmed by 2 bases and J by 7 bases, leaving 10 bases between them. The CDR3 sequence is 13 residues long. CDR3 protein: CASSLHSGQPQHF. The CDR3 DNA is TGCGCCAGCAGCTTACACAGCGGACAGCCCCAGCATTTT.

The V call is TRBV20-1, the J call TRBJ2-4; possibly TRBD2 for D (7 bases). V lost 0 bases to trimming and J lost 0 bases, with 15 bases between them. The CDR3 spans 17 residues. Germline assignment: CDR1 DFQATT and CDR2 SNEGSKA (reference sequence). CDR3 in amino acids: CSAREGGGRGAKNIQYF. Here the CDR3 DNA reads TGCAGTGCTAGAGAAGGGGGTGGGAGGGGAGCCAAAAACATTCAGTACTTC.

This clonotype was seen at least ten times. In DNA form, the CDR3 reads TGTGCCAGCAGCTCCCTCGACTATTCCTATATATACAATGAGCAGTTCTTC. Translation: CASSSLDYSYIYNEQFF. The V call is TRBV11-2, the J call TRBJ2-1, with a weak D call TRBD2 (5 bases). Deletions cut 4 bases from V and 4 bases from J, with 20 bases between. Germline V gene lookup returns CDR1 SGHAT and CDR2 FQNNGV. This CDR3 comprises 17 residues.

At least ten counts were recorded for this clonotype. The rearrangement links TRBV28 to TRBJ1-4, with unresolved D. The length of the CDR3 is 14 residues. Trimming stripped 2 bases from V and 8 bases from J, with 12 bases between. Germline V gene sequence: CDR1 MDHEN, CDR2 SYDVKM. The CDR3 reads CASSLTPVGEKLFF. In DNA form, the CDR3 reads TGTGCCAGCAGTTTAACGCCAGTGGGGGAAAAACTGTTTTTT. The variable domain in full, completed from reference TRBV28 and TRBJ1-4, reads DVKVTQSSRYLVKRTGEKVFLECVQDMDHENMFWYRQDPGLGLRLIYFSYDVKMKEKGDIPEGYSVSREKKERFSLILESASTNQTSMYLCASSLTPVGEKLFFGSGTQLSVL.

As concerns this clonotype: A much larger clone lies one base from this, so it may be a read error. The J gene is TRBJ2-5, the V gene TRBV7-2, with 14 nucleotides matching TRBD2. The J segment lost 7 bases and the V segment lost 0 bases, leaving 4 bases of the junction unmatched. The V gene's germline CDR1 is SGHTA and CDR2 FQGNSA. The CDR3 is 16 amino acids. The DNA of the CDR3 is TGTGCCAGCAGCTTAGCGGGACTAGCGGGGGTGGGGACCCAGTACTTC. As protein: CASSLAGLAGVGTQYF.

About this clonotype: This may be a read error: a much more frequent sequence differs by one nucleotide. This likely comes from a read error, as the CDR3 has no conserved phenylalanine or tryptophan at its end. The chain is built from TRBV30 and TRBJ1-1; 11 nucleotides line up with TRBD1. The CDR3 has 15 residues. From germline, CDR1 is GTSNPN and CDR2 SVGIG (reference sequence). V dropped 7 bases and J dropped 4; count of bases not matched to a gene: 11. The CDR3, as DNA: TGTGCCTTCTCGGGACAGGGGGGGGGGAGCACTGAAGCTTTCCTT. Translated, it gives CAFSGQGGGSTEAFL.